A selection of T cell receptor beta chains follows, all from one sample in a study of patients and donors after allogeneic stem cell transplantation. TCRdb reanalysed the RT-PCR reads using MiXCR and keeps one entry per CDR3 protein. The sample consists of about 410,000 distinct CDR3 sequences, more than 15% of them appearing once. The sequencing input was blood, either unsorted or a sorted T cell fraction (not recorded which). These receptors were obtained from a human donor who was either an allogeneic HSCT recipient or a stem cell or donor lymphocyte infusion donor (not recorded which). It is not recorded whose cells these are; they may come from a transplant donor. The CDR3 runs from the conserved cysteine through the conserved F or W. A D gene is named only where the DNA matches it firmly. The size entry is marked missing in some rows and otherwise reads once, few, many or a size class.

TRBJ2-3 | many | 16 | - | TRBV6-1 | TGTGCCAGCAGTGAAAGAACAGTCACTAGCACAGATACGCAGTATTTT | CASSERTVTSTDTQYF
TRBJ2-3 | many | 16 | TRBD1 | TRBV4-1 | TGCGCCAGCAGCCAAGATCAGGGACAGTACACAGATACGCAGTATTTT | CASSQDQGQYTDTQYF
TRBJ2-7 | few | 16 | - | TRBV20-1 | TGCAGTGCTAGAGATCTGAGAGCGGACCTACCCCACGAGCAGTACTTC | CSARDLRADLPHEQYF
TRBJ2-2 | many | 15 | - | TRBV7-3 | TGTGCCAGCAGCTCCCCGGGACCCAACACCGGGGAGCTGTTTTTT | CASSSPGPNTGELFF
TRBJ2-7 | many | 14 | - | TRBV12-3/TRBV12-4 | TGTGCCAGCAGTTTTCAGGGTAGGGGTTACGAGCAGTACTTC | CASSFQGRGYEQYF
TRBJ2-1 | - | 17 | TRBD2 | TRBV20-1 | TGCAGTGCTAGTGGGGGTGAGCGGGGGGAAATAGTCTATGAGCAGTTCTTC | CSASGGERGEIVYEQFF
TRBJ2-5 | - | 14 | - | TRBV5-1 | TGCGCCAGCAGCGGGAGTGGGGTCCAAGAGACCCAGTACTTC | CASSGSGVQETQYF
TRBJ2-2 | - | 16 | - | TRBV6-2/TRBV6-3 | TGTGCCAGCGTACGGGTTGGCGGGGGCGACACCGGGGAGCTGTTTTTT | CASVRVGGGDTGELFF
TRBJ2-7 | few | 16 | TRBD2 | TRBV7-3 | TGTGCCAGCAGCCCATACCAGAGCGGGGGTGGGTACGAGCAGTACTTC | CASSPYQSGGGYEQYF
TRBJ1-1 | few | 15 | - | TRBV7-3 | TGTGCCAGCAGCAAAACAGTCGGGGGCGCCGATGAAGCTTTCTTT | CASSKTVGGADEAFF
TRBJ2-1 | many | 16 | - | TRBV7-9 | TGTGCCAGCAGCTTCCCTCGAGAGACCTCCTACAATGAGCAGTTCTTC | CASSFPRETSYNEQFF
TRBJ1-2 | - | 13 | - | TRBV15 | TGTGCCACCAGCAAGGCGCCTAACTATGGCTACACCTTC | CATSKAPNYGYTF
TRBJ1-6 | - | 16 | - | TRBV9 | TGTGCCAGCAGCCCTCGACAGGAGTTCAGAAATTCACCCCTCCACTTT | CASSPRQEFRNSPLHF
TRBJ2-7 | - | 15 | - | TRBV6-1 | TGTGCCAGCACTGAATCGGCAACTAAGTTACGAGAGCAGTACTTC | CASTESATKLREQYF
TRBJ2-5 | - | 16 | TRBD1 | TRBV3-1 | TGTGCCAGCAGCCAACTGGGGACAGGTTCGGGAGAGACCCAGTACTTC | CASSQLGTGSGETQYF
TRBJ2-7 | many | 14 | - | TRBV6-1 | TGTGCCAGCCGCGTCACTATCATTTCCTACGAGCAGTACTTC | CASRVTIISYEQYF
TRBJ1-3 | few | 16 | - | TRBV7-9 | TGTGCCAGCAGCCCCGCCCTGGCTAAGGCTGGAAACACCATATATTTT | CASSPALAKAGNTIYF
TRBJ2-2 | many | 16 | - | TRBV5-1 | TGCGCCAGCAGCACCAGGGTCCTATGGGGAACCGGGGAGCTGTTTTTT | CASSTRVLWGTGELFF
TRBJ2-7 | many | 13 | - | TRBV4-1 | TGCGCCAGCAGCAGACTAGAGTACTACGAGCAGTACTTC | CASSRLEYYEQYF
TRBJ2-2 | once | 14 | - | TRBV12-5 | TGTGCTAGTGGTGGGATTGCGAACACCGGGGAGCTGTTTTTT | CASGGIANTGELFF
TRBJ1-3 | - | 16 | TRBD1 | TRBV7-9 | TGTGCCAGCAGCTTAGCGAGGACAGGAACGGGAAACACCATATATTTT | CASSLARTGTGNTIYF
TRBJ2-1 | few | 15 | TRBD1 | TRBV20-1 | TGCAGTGCCTCCGGGACAGGGCGTTTTCACAATGAGCAGTTCTTC | CSASGTGRFHNEQFF
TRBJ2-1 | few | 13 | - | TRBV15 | TGTGCCACCAGCAGACCCCGGGACTCCGGCTTGTTCTTC | CATSRPRDSGLFF
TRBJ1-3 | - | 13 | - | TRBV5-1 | TGCGCCAGCAGCCGGATCTCTGGAAACACCATATATTTT | CASSRISGNTIYF
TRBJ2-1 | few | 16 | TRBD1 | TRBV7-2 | TGTGCCAGCAGCTCGGCCGGGACAGGGGGATACAATGAGCAGTTCTTC | CASSSAGTGGYNEQFF
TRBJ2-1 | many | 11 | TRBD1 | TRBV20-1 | TGCAGCGGAAGGGGGCACAATGAGCAGTTCTTC | CSGRGHNEQFF
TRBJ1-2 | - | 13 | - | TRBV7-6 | TGTGCCAGCTCGGACAGCCTCTATGGAGGCTACACCTTC | CASSDSLYGGYTF
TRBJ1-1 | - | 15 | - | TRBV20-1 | TGCAGTGCGCACACCTTTGGAAGGGGGGACACTGAAGCTTTCTTT | CSAHTFGRGDTEAFF
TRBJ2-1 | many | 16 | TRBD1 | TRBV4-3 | TGCGCCAGCAGCCAAGGACAGGGATTAACCTACAATGAGCAGTTCTTC | CASSQGQGLTYNEQFF
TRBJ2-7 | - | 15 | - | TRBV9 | TGTGCCAGCAGCGTAGAAGGGACTCCCTCCTACGAGCAGTACTTC | CASSVEGTPSYEQYF